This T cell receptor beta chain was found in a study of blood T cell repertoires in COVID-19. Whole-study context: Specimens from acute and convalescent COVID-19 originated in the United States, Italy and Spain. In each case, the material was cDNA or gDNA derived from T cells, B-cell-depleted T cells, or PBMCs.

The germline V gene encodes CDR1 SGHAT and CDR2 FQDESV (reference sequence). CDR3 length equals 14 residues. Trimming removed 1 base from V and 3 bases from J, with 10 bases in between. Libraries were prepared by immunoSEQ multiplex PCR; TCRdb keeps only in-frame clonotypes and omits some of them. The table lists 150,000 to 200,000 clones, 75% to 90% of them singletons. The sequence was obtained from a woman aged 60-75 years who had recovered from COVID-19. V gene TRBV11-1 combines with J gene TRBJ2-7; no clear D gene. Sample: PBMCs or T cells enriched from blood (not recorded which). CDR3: CASSLVTSSYEQYF. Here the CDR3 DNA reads TGTGCCAGCAGCTTAGTCACCTCCAGCTACGAGCAGTACTTC. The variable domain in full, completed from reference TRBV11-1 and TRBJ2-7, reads EAEVAQSPRYKITEKSQAVAFWCDPISGHATLYWYRQILGQGPELLVQFQDESVVDDSQLPKDRFSAERLKGVDSTLKIQPAELGDSAMYLCASSLVTSSYEQYFGPGTRLTVT.